What follows are 6 T cell receptor beta chains derived from one specimen sequenced in a study of control samples from healthy donors and cancer patients. The protocol was immunoSEQ multiplex PCR, while the TCRdb copy is restricted to in-frame clones and leaves out a portion. The data show about 80,000 clones, around 80% seen once. The sequenced sample was PBMCs. All receptors come from a man aged 55 to 69 with head and neck cancer.

The V gene is TRBV2, the J gene TRBJ2-2; the D gene is possibly TRBD1 (6 bases). V was shortened by 6 bases and J by 5 bases, with 13 bases between the two germline ends. This CDR3 contains 14 residues. Germline V gene sequence: CDR1 SNHLY, CDR2 FYNNEI. The CDR3 DNA reads TGTGCCAGCAGATCGGGGACATTAACCGGGGAGCTGTTTTTT. It encodes CASRSGTLTGELFF.

The V gene is TRBV30, the J gene TRBJ2-3; 7 nucleotides line up with TRBD1. V gave up 2 bases and J gave up 2 bases; unmatched junction bases: 7. Per germline, CDR1 GTSNPN and CDR2 SVGIG (reference sequence). The CDR3 length is 15 residues. The CDR3 reads CAWSRVGGVTDTQYF. In nucleotides, the CDR3 is TGTGCCTGGAGTAGGGTAGGGGGCGTCACAGATACGCAGTATTTT. The full variable domain, rest sourced from reference TRBV30 and TRBJ2-3, is SQTIHQWPATLVQPVGSPLSLECTVEGTSNPNLYWYRQAAGRGLQLLFYSVGIGQISSEVPQNLSASRPQDRQFILSSKKLLLSDSGFYLCAWSRVGGVTDTQYFGPGTRLTVL.

The genes are TRBV7-9 and TRBJ2-7; TRBD1 matches at 7 bases. After removal of 6 bases from V and 2 bases from J, the junction contained 10 bases not matched to a gene. CDR3 length equals 15 residues. In germline, CDR1 is SEHNR, CDR2 FQNEAQ (reference sequence). The CDR3 sequence: CASSPPGQKTYEQYF. The CDR3 DNA reads TGTGCCAGCAGTCCCCCGGGACAGAAGACCTACGAGCAGTACTTC.

The J gene is TRBJ1-3, the V gene TRBV29-1; D is perhaps TRBD1 (6 bases). The CDR3 is 14 residues long. Between the trimmed V and J ends, which lost 7 bases and 0 bases, there was a span of 13 bases. CDR1 SQVTM and CDR2 ANQGSEA come from the germline V gene. The CDR3 sequence: CSARRGNSGNTIYF. The CDR3 region has the DNA TGCAGCGCACGCAGGGGAAACTCTGGAAACACCATATATTTT.

The J gene is TRBJ2-3, the V gene TRBV19; 8 positions agree with TRBD2. Per the germline V gene, CDR1 is LNHDA and CDR2 is SQIVND (reference sequence). V shed 4 bases, J shed 6 bases, and the junction held 12 bases outside the gene matches. The CDR3 sequence is 16 residues long. The CDR3 DNA sequence: TGTGCCAGTAGTAACACCGGACTAGCTCTTTGGGATACGCAGTATTTT. It translates to CASSNTGLALWDTQYF.

This CDR3 is CASSFSGLAGGPTQTQETQYF. CDR3 DNA sequence: TGTGCCAGCAGTTTCTCGGGACTAGCGGGAGGGCCAACACAAACACAAGAGACCCAGTACTTC. The chain is built from TRBV28 and TRBJ2-5; 16 nucleotides align to TRBD2. CDR3 length equals 21 residues. Unmatched junction bases numbered 15, after V lost 3 bases and J lost 2 bases. CDR1 is MDHEN and CDR2 is SYDVKM in the germline V gene.